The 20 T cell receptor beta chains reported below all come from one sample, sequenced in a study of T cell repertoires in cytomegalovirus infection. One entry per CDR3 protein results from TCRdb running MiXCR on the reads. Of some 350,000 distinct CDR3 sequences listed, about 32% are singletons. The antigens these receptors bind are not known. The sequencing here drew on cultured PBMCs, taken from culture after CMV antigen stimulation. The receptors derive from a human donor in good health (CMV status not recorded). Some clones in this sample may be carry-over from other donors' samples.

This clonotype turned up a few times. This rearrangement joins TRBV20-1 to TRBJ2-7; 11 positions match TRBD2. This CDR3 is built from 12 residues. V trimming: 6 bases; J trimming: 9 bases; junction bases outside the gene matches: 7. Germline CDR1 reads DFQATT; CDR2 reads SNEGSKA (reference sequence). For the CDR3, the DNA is TGCAGTGCCGCCGGGACTAGCGGACTGCAGTACGTC. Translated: CSAAGTSGLQYV.

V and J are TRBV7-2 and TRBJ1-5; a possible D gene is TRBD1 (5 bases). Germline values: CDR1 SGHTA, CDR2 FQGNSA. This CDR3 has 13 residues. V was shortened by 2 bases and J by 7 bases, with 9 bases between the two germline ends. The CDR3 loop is CASSLTGYQPQHF. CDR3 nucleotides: TGTGCCAGCAGCTTAACAGGATACCAGCCCCAGCATTTT.

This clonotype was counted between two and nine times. CDR3 region: CASYYSQGISGNTIYF. The CDR3 region has the DNA TGTGCCAGCTATTATAGCCAGGGGATCTCTGGAAACACCATATATTTT. The rearrangement links TRBV5-3 to TRBJ1-3, with D tentatively TRBD1 (6 bases). TRBV5-3 is an open reading frame whose function is uncertain. The length of the CDR3 is 16 residues. Trimming cost V 8 bases and J 0 bases, with 18 bases left between them.

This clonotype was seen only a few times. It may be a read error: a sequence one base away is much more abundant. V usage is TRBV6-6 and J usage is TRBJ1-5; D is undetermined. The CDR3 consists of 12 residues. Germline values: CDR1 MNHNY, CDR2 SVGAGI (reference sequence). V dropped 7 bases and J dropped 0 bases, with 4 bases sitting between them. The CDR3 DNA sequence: TGTGCCAGCACCTATAGCAATCAGCCCCAGCATTTT. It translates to CASTYSNQPQHF.

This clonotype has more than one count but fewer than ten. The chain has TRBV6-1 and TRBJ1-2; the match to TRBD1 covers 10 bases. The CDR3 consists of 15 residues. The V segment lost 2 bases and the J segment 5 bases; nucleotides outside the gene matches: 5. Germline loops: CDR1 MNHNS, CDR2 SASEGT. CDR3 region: CASSEPGTGEYGYTF. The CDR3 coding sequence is TGTGCCAGCAGTGAACCGGGGACAGGGGAATATGGCTACACCTTC.

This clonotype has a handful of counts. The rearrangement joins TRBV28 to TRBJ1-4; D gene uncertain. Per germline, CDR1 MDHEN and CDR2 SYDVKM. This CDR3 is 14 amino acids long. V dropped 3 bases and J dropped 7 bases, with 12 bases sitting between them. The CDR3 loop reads CASSFRRMGEKLFF. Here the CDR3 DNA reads TGTGCCAGCAGTTTCAGAAGAATGGGTGAAAAACTGTTTTTT.

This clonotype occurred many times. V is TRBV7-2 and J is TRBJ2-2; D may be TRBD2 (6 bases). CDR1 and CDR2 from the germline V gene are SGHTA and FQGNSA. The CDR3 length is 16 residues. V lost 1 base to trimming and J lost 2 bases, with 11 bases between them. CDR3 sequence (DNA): TGTGCCAGCAGCTTAGAGGCTAGCGTAAACACCGGGGAGCTGTTTTTT. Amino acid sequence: CASSLEASVNTGELFF.

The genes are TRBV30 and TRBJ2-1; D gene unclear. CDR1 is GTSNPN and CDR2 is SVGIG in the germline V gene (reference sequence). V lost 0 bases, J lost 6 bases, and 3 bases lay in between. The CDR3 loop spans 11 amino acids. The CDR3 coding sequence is TGTGCCTGGAGTGTACTCAATGAGCAGTTCTTC. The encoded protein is CAWSVLNEQFF.

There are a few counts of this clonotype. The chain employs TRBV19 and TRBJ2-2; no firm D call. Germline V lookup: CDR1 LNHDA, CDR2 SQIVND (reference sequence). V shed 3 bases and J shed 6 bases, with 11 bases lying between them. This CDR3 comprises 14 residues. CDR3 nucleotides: TGTGCCAGTAGTATCAGTCTGTCGTCCGGGGAGCTGTTTTTT. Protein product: CASSISLSSGELFF.

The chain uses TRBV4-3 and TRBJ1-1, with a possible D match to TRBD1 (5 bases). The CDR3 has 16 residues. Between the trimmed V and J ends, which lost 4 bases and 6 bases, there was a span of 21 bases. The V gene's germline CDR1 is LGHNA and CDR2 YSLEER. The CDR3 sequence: CASSPIGRGVGPEAFF. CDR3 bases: TGCGCCAGCAGCCCAATAGGTCGGGGCGTCGGTCCTGAAGCTTTCTTT.

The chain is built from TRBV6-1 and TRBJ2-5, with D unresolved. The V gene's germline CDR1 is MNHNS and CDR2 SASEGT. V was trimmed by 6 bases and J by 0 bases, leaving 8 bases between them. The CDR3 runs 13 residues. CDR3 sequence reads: CASRTVNQETQYF. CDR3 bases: TGTGCCAGCAGGACTGTGAACCAAGAGACCCAGTACTTC.

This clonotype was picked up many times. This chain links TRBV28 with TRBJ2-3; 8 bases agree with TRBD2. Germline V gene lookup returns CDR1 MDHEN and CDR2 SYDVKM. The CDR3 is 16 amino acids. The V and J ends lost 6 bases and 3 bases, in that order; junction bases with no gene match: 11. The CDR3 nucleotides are TGTGCCAGCAGCCCTGGGACTAGTCGGGGGACAGATACGCAGTATTTT. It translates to CASSPGTSRGTDTQYF. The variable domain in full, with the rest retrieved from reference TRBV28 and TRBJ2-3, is DVKVTQSSRYLVKRTGEKVFLECVQDMDHENMFWYRQDPGLGLRLIYFSYDVKMKEKGDIPEGYSVSREKKERFSLILESASTNQTSMYLCASSPGTSRGTDTQYFGPGTRLTVL.

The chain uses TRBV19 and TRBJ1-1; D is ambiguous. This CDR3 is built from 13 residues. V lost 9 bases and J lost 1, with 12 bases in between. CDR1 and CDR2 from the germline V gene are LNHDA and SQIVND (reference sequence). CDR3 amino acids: CASAYQTNTEAFF. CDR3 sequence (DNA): TGTGCCAGCGCCTATCAGACGAACACTGAAGCTTTCTTT.

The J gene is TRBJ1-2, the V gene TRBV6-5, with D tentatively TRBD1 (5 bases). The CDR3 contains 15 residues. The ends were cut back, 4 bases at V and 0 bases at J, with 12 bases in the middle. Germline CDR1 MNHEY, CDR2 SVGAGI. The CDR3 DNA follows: TGTGCCAGCAGTTTGGCCGGGACGGCTAACTATGGCTACACCTTC. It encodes CASSLAGTANYGYTF.

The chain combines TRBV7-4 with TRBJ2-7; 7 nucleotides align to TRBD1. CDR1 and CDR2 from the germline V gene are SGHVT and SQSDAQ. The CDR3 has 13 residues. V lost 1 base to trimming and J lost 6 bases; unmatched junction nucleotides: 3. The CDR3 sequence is CASSLVTGVEQYV. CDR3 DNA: TGTGCCAGCAGCTTAGTAACAGGGGTCGAGCAGTACGTC.

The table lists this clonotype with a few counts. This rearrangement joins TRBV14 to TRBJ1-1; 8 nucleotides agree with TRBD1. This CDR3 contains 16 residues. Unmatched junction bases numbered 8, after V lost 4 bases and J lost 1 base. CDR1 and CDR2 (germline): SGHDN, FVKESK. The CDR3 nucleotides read TGTGCCAGCAGCCTACACTCAGGGGGCGCGAACACTGAAGCTTTCTTT. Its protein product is CASSLHSGGANTEAFF.

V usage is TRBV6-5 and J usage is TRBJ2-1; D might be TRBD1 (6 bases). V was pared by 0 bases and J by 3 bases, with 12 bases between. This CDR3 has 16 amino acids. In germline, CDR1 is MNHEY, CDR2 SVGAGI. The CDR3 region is CASSYSSPGDYNEQFF. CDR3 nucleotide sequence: TGTGCCAGCAGTTACTCGAGTCCAGGGGACTACAATGAGCAGTTCTTC.

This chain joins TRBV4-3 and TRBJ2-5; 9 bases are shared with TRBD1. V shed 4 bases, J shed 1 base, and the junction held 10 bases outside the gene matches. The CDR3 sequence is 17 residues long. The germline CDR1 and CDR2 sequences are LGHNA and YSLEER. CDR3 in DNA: TGCGCCAGCAGCCCTAACCAACGACAGGGGGGCCAAGAGACCCAGTACTTC. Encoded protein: CASSPNQRQGGQETQYF.

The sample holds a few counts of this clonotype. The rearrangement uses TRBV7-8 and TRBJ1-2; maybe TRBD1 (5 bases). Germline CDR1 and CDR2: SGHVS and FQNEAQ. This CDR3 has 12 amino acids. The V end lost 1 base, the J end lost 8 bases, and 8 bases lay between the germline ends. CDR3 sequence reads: CASSLVGGGYTF. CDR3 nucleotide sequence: TGTGCCAGCAGCTTAGTTGGGGGAGGCTACACCTTC.

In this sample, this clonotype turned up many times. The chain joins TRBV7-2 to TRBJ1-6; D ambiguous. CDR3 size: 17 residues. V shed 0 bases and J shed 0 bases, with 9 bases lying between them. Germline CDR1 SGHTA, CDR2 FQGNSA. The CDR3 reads CASSLAAQSSYNSPLHF. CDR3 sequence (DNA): TGTGCCAGCAGCTTAGCGGCGCAGAGCTCCTATAATTCACCCCTCCACTTT.